The T cell receptor (beta chain) described here comes from a study of identical twins. Study-level points and caveats: Insertions were fewer in abundant cord blood beta clonotypes, whereas memory repertoires showed none of this pattern.

The ends were cut back, 6 bases at V and 3 bases at J, with 9 bases in the middle. The CDR3 runs to 12 residues. As regards this clonotype: As yet, its antigen is unknown.

A single record per CDR3 protein comes from TCRdb applying MiXCR to the 5' RACE reads. This table holds fewer than 550,000 distinct CDR3 sequences, 13% to 15% found once. The same data also went into a second study, on yellow fever vaccine responses in identical twins.

The chain combines TRBV12-3 or TRBV12-4 with TRBJ2-7; D is unclear. The clonotype comes from a woman aged 18-30 years in good health. Sequenced: CD4+ T cells sorted from blood. The CDR3 is CASSFLNYEQYF. CDR3 DNA sequence: TGTGCCAGCAGCTTTCTGAACTACGAGCAGTACTTC.